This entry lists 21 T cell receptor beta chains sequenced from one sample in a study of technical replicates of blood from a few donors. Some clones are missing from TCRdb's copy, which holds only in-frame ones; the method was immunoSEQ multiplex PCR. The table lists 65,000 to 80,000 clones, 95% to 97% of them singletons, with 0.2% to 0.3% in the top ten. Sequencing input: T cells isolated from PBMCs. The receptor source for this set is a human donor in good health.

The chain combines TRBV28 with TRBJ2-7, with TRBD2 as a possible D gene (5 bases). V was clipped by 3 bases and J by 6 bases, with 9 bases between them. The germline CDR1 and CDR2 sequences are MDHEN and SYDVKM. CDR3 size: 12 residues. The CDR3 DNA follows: TGTGCCAGCAGTTTTACTAGGATCGAGCAGTACTTC. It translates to CASSFTRIEQYF. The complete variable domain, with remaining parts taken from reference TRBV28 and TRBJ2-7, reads DVKVTQSSRYLVKRTGEKVFLECVQDMDHENMFWYRQDPGLGLRLIYFSYDVKMKEKGDIPEGYSVSREKKERFSLILESASTNQTSMYLCASSFTRIEQYFGPGTRLTVT.

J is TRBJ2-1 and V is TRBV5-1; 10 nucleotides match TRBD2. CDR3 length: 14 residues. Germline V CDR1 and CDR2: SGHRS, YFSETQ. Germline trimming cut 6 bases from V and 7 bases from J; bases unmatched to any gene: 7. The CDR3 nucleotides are TGCGCCAGCAATTTAGCGGGAGGAAAGAATGAGCAGTTCTTC. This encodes CASNLAGGKNEQFF.

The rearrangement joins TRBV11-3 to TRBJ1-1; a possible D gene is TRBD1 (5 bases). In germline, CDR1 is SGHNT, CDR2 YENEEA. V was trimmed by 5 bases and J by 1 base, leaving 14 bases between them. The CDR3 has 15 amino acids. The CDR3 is CASSLTGVGNTEAFF. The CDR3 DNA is TGTGCCAGCAGCCTGACGGGGGTGGGGAACACTGAAGCTTTCTTT.

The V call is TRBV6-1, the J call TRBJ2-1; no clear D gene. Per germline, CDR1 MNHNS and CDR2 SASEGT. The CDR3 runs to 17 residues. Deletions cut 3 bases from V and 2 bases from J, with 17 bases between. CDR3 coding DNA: TGTGCCAGCAGTGAGTTTGGTTCCGTTTTAGCCTACAATGAGCAGTTCTTC. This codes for CASSEFGSVLAYNEQFF.

The DNA of the CDR3 is TGTGCCAGCAGCCTCTCTTTCGGGGAGGGAATCTCCTACGAGCAGTACTTC. This sequence encodes CASSLSFGEGISYEQYF. V is TRBV13 and J is TRBJ2-7, with 7 positions matching TRBD2. This CDR3 comprises 17 residues. V shed 5 bases, J shed 0 bases, and the junction held 13 bases outside the gene matches. Germline V gene sequence: CDR1 PRHDT, CDR2 FYEKMQ (reference sequence).

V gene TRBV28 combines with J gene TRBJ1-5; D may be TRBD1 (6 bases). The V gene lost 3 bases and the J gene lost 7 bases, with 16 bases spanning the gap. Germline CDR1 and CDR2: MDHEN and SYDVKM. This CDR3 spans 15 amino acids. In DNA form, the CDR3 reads TGTGCCAGCAGTTTCCCCCTGACAGGAAGACAGCCCCAGCATTTT. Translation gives CASSFPLTGRQPQHF.

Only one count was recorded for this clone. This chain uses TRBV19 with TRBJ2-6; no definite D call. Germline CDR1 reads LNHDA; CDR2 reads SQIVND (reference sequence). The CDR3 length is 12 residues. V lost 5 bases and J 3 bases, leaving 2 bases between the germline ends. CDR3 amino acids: CASSHGANVLTF. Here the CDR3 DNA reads TGTGCCAGTAGTCATGGGGCCAACGTCCTGACTTTC.

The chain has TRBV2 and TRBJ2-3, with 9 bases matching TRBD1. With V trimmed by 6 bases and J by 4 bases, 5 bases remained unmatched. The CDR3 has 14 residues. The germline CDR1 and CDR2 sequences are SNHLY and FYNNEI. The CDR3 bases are TGTGCCAGCAGGGGACAGGGTCGGTCAGATACGCAGTATTTT. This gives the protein CASRGQGRSDTQYF.

This CDR3 reads CASSARTSRYEQYF. The DNA of the CDR3 is TGTGCCAGCAGCGCAAGGACTAGCCGTTACGAGCAGTACTTC. The chain has TRBV7-9 and TRBJ2-7, with 8 bases that match TRBD2. This CDR3 is 14 amino acids long. The junction had 7 bases not matched to a gene; V was cut back by 5 bases and J by 4 bases. Germline values: CDR1 SEHNR, CDR2 FQNEAQ (reference sequence). Full variable domain (missing parts from reference TRBV7-9 and TRBJ2-7): DTGVSQNPRHKITKRGQNVTFRCDPISEHNRLYWYRQTLGQGPEFLTYFQNEAQLEKSRLLSDRFSAERPKGSFSTLEIQRTEQGDSAMYLCASSARTSRYEQYFGPGTRLTVT.

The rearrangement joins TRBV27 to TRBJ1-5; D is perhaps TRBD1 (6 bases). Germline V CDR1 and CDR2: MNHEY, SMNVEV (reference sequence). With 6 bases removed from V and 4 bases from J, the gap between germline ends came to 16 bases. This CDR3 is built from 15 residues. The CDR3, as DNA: TGTGCCAGCAGGGGGATAGGGGGTAGTAATCAGCCCCAGCATTTT. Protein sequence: CASRGIGGSNQPQHF.

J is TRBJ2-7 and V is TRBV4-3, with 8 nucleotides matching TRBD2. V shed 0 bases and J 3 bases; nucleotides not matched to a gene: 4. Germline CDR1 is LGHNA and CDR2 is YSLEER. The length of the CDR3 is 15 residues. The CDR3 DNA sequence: TGCGCCAGCAGCCAAGATCCGGGAGGGGTCTACGAGCAGTACTTC. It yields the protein CASSQDPGGVYEQYF.

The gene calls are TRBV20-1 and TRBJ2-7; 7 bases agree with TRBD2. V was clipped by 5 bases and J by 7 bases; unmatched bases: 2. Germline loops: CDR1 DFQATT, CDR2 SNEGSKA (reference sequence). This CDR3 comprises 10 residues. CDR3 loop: CSAREVEQYF. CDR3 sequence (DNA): TGCAGTGCTCGGGAGGTTGAGCAGTACTTC.

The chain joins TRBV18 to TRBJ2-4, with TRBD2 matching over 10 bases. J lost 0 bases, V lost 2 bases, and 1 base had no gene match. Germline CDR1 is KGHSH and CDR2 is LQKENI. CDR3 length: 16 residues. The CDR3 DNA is TGTGCCAGCTCACCAACTAGCGGGATAGCCAAAAACATTCAGTACTTC. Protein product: CASSPTSGIAKNIQYF.

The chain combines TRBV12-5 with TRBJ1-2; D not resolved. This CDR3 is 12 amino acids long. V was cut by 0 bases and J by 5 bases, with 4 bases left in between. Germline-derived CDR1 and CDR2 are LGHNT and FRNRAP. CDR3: CASGLVSYGYTF. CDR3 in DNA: TGTGCTAGTGGTTTGGTATCATATGGCTACACCTTC.

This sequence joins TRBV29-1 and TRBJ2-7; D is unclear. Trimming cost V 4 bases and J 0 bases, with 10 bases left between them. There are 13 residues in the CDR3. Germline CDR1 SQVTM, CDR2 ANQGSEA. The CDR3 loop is CSVVFSVSYEQYF. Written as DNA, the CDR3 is TGCAGCGTTGTCTTCTCGGTCTCCTACGAGCAGTACTTC.

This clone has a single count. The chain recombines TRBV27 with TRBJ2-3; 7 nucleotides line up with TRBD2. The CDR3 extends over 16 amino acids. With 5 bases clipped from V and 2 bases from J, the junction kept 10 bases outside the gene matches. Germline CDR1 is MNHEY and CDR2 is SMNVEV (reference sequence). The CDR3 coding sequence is TGTGCCAGCAGTCCGATTCATACTAGCGCCACAGATACGCAGTATTTT. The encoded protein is CASSPIHTSATDTQYF.

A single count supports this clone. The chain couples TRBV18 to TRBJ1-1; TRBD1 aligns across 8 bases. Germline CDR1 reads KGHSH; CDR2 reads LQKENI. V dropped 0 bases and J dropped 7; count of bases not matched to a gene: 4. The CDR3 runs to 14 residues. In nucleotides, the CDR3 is TGTGCCAGCTCACCACCTGGACAGGGTAATGAAGCTTTCTTT. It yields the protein CASSPPGQGNEAFF.

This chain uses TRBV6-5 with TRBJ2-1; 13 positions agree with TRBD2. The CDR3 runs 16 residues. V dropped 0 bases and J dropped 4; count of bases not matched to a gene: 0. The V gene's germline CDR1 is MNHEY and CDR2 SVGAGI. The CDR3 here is CASSYSTSGRYNEQFF. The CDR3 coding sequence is TGTGCCAGCAGTTACTCGACTAGCGGGAGGTACAATGAGCAGTTCTTC.

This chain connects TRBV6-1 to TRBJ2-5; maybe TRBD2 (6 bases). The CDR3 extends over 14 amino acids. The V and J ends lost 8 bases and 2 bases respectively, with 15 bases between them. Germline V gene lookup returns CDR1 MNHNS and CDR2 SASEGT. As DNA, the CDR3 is TGTGCCAGCTCTTTAGCGGTTACTCAAGAGACCCAGTACTTC. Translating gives CASSLAVTQETQYF.

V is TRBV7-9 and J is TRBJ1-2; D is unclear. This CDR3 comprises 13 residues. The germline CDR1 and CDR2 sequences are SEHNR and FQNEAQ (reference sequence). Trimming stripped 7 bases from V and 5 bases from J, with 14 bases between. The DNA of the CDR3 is TGTGCCAGCAACCGGGGTACGGAATATGGCTACACCTTC. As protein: CASNRGTEYGYTF.

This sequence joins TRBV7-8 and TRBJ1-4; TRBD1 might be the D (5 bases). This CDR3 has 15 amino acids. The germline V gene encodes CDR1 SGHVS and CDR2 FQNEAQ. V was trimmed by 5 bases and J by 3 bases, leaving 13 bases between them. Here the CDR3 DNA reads TGTGCCAGCAGCCCCGGGGGGGGGTCTAATGAAAAACTGTTTTTT. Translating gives CASSPGGGSNEKLFF. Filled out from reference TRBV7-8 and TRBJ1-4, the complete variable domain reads GAGVSQSPRYKVAKRGQDVALRCDPISGHVSLFWYQQALGQGPEFLTYFQNEAQLDKSGLPSDRFFAERPEGSVSTLKIQRTQQEDSAVYLCASSPGGGSNEKLFFGSGTQLSVL.